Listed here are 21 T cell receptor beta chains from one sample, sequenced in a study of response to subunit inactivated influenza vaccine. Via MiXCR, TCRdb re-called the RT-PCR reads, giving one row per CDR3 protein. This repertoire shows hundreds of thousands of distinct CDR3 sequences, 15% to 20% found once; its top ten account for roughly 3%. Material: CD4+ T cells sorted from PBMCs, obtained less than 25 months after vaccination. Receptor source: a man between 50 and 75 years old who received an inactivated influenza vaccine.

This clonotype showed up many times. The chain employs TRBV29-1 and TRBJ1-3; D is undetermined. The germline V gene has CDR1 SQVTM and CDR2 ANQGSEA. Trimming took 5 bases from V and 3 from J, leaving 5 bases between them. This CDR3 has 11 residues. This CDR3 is CSVLRGNTIYF. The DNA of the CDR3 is TGCAGCGTTTTACGTGGAAACACCATATATTTT.

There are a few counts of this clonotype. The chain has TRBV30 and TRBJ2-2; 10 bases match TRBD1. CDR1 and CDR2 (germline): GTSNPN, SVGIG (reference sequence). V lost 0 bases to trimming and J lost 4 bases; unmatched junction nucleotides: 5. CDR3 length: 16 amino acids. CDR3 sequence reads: CAWSVHWDRGTGELFF. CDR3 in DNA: TGTGCCTGGAGTGTACATTGGGACAGGGGCACCGGGGAGCTGTTTTTT.

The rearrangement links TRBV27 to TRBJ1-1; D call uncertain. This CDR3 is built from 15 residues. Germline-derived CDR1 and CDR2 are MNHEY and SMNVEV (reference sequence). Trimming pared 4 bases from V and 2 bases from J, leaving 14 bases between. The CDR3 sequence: CASSSRAALNTEAFF. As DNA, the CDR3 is TGTGCCAGCAGTTCCCGGGCAGCGCTTAACACTGAAGCTTTCTTT.

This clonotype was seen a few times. The CDR3 region has the DNA TGCGCCAGCAGCCCGTCTACTAGCGGGAGGGCCTACGAGCAGTACTTC. It translates to CASSPSTSGRAYEQYF. V usage is TRBV5-1 and J usage is TRBJ2-7, with TRBD2 matching 13 bases. The trim removed 4 bases at V and 2 bases at J, leaving 6 bases unmatched. The V gene's germline CDR1 is SGHRS and CDR2 YFSETQ. The CDR3 has 16 residues.

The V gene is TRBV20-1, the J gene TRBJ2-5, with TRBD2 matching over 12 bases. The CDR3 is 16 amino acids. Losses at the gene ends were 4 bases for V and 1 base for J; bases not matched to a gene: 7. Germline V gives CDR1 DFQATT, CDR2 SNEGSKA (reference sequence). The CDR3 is CSATGWTSGTQETQYF. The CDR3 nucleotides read TGCAGTGCTACAGGATGGACTAGCGGGACCCAAGAGACCCAGTACTTC.

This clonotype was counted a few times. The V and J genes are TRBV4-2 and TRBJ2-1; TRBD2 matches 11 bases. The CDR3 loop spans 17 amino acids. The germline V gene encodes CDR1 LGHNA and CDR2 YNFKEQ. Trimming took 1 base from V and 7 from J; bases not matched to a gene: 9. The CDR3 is CASSQVSLAGGWNEQFF. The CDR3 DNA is TGTGCCAGCAGCCAAGTTAGTCTAGCGGGAGGTTGGAATGAGCAGTTCTTC.

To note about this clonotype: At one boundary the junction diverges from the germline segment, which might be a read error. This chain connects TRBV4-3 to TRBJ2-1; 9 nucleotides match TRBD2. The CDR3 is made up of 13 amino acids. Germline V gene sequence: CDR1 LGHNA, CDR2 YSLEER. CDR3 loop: CASSQDLAGGRIF. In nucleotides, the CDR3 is TGCGCCAGCAGCCAAGATCTGGCGGGGGGGCGGATCTTC.

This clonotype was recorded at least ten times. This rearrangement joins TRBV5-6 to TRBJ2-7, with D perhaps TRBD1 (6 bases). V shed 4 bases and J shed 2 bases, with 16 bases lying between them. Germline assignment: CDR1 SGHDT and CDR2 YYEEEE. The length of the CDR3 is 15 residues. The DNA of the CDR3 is TGTGCCAGCAGCCCCACGACAGGTCGACCCTACGAGCAGTACTTC. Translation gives CASSPTTGRPYEQYF.

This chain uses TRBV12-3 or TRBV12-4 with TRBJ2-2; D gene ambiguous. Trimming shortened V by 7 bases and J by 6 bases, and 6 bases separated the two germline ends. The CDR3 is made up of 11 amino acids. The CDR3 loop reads CASNVAGELFF. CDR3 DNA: TGTGCCAGCAACGTAGCCGGGGAGCTGTTTTTT.

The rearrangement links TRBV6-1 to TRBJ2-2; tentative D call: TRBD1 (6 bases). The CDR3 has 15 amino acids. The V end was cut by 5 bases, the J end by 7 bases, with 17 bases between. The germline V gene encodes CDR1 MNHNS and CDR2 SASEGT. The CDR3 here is CASSTTGTLFGELFF. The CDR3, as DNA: TGTGCCAGCAGTACGACAGGAACCCTATTCGGGGAGCTGTTTTTT.

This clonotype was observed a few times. Here the CDR3 reads CASSLRRGDNTEAFF. The CDR3 DNA reads TGTGCCAGCAGCTTACGACGGGGCGATAACACTGAAGCTTTCTTT. The chain links TRBV13 to TRBJ1-1, with D maybe TRBD1 (5 bases). This CDR3 has 15 amino acids. Trimming shortened V by 2 bases and J by 2 bases, and 12 bases separated the two germline ends. Per the germline V gene, CDR1 is PRHDT and CDR2 is FYEKMQ (reference sequence). The full variable domain, in which reference TRBV13 and TRBJ1-1 provide the parts outside the CDR3, is AAGVIQSPRHLIKEKRETATLKCYPIPRHDTVYWYQQGPGQDPQFLISFYEKMQSDKGSIPDRFSAQQFSDYHSELNMSSLELGDSALYFCASSLRRGDNTEAFFGQGTRLTVV.

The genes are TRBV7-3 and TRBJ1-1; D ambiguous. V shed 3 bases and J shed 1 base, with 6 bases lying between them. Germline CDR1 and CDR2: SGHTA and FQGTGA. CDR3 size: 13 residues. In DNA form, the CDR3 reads TGTGCCAGCAGCTTTGCACAGAACACTGAAGCTTTCTTT. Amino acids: CASSFAQNTEAFF.

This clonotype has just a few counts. Written as DNA, the CDR3 is TGTGCCAGCAGTTACTCGATGTTCCGCACTGAAGCTTTCTTT. Its protein product is CASSYSMFRTEAFF. The rearrangement uses TRBV6-5 and TRBJ1-1; D uncertain. CDR1 is MNHEY, CDR2 SVGAGI, per germline. The V end lost 0 bases, the J end lost 4 bases, and 9 bases lay between the germline ends. This CDR3 contains 14 residues.

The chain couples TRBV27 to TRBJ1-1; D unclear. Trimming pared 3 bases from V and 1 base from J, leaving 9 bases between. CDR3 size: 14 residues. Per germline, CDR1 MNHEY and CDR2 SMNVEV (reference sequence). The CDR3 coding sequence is TGTGCCAGCAGTTTTCTAGGAGAGAACACTGAAGCTTTCTTT. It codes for CASSFLGENTEAFF.

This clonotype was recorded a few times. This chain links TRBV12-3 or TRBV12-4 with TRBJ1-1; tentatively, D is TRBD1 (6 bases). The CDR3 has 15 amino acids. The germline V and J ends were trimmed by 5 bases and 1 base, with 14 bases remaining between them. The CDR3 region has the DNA TGTGCCAGCAGTCAGAGGACAGTGGGGAACACTGAAGCTTTCTTT. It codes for CASSQRTVGNTEAFF.

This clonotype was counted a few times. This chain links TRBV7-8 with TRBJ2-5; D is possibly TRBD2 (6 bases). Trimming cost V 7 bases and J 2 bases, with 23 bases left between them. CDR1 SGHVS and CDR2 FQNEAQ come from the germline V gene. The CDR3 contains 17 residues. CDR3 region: CASTPSRGGNNQETQYF. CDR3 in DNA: TGTGCCAGCACCCCTAGCCGTGGGGGGAATAATCAAGAGACCCAGTACTTC.

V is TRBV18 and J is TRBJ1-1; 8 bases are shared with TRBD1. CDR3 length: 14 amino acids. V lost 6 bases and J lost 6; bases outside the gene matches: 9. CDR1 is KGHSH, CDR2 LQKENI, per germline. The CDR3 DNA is TGTGCCAGCTCGCCGGACAGGGTCTCGGCTGAAGCTTTCTTT. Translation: CASSPDRVSAEAFF.

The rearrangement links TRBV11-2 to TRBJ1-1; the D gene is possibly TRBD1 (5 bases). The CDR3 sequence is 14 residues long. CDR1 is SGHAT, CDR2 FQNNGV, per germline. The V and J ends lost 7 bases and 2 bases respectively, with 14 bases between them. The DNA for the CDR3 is TGTGCCAGCATCACCTGGGGCAGTAACACTGAAGCTTTCTTT. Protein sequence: CASITWGSNTEAFF.

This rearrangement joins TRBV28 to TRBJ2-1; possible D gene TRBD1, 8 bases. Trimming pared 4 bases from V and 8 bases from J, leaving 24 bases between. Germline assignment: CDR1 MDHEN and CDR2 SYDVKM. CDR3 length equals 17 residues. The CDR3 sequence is CASSSPRKRQGRDEQFF. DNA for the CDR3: TGTGCCAGCAGTTCCCCACGAAAAAGACAGGGGAGGGATGAGCAGTTCTTC.

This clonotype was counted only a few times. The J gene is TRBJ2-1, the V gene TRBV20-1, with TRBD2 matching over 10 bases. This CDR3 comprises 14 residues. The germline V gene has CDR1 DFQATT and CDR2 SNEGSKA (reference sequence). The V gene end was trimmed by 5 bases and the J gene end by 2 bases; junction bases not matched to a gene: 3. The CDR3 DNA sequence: TGCAGTGCTTTAGCGGGGGGCACCTACAATGAGCAGTTCTTC. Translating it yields CSALAGGTYNEQFF.

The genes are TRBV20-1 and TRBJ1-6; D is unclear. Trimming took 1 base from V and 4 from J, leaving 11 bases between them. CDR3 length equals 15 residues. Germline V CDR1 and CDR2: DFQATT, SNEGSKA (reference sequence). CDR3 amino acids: CSARGGQTYNSPLHF. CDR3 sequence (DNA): TGCAGTGCTAGAGGGGGTCAGACATATAATTCACCCCTCCACTTT.